This T cell receptor (beta chain) was retrieved from a study of T cell responses to AZD1222 COVID-19 vaccine. Data came from immunoSEQ multiplex PCR; TCRdb stores just in-frame clones and leaves some out. The sample has some 140,000 clones, approximately 92% seen once; the top ten hold approximately 3.4%. The receptor comes from an adult in good health. The specimen comprised peripheral blood, sampled on day 0 of AZD1222 vaccination.

CDR3 protein: CATSRDPGARETQYF. As DNA, the CDR3 is TGTGCCACCAGCAGAGATCCGGGGGCTCGAGAGACCCAGTACTTC. The rearrangement uses TRBV15 and TRBJ2-5; D is perhaps TRBD1 or TRBD2 (6 bases each). Germline loops: CDR1 LNHNV, CDR2 YYDKDF (reference sequence). V lost 0 bases and J lost 4, with 12 bases in between. CDR3 length: 15 residues. Filled out from reference TRBV15 and TRBJ2-5, the complete variable domain reads DAMVIQNPRYQVTQFGKPVTLSCSQTLNHNVMYWYQQKSSQAPKLLFHYYDKDFNNEADTPDNFQSRRPNTSFCFLDIRSPGLGDTAMYLCATSRDPGARETQYFGPGTRLLVL.